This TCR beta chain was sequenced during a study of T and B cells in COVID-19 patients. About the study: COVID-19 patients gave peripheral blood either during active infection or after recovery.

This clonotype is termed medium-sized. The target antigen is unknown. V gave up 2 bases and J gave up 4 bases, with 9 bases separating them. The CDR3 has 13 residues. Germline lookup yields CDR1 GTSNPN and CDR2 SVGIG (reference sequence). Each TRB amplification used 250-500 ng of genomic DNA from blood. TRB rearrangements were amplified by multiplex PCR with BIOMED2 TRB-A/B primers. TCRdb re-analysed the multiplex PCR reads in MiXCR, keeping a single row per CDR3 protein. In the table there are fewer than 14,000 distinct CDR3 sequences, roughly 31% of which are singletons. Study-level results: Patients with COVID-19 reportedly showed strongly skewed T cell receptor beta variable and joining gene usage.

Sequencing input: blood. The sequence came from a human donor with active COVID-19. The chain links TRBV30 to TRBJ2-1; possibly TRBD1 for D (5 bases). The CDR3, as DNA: TGTGCCTGGAGTCCCGACAGTTACAATGAGCAGTTCTTC. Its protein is CAWSPDSYNEQFF.